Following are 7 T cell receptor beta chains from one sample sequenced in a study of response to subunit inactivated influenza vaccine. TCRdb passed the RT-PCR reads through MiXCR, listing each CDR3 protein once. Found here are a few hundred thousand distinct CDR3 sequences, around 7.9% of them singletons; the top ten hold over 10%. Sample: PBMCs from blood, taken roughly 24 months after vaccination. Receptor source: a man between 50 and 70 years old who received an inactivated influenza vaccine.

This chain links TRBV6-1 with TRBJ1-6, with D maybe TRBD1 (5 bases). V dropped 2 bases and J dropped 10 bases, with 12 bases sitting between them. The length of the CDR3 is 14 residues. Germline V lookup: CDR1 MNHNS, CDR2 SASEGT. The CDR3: CASSEQGLRSPLHF. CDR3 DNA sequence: TGTGCCAGCAGTGAACAGGGACTAAGATCACCCCTCCACTTT.

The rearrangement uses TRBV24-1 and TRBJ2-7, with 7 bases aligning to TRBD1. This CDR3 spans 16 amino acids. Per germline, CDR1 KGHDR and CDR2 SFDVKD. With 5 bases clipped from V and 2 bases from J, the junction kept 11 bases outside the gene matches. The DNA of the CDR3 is TGTGCCACCAGTGTTAAGAACCGGGACAGACCCTACGAGCAGTACTTC. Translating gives CATSVKNRDRPYEQYF.

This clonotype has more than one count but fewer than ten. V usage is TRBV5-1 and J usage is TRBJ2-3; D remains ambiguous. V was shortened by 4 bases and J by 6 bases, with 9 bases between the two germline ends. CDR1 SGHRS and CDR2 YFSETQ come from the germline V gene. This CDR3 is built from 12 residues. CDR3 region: CASSKSKDTQYF. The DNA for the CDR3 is TGCGCCAGCAGCAAATCGAAGGATACGCAGTATTTT.

The CDR3 DNA reads as TGCGCCAGCAGCCAAGATCCACAGAGGAACACCGGGGAGCTGTTTTTT. Its protein product is CASSQDPQRNTGELFF. The rearrangement joins TRBV4-1 to TRBJ2-2; D not resolved. The germline V gene has CDR1 MGHRA and CDR2 YSYEKL. There are 16 residues in the CDR3. The germline V and J ends were trimmed by 0 bases and 1 base, with 9 bases remaining between them.

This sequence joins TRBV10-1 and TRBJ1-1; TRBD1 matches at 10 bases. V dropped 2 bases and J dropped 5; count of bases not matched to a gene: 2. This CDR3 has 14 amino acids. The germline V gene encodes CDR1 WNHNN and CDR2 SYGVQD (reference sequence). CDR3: CASSEGTGDTEAFF. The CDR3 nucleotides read TGCGCCAGCAGTGAGGGGACAGGGGATACTGAAGCTTTCTTT.

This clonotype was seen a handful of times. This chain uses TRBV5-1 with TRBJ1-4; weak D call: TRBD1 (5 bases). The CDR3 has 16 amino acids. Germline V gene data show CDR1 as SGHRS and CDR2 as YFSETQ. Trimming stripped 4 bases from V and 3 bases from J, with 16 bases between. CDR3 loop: CASSDGLGTPNEKLFF. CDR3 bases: TGCGCCAGCAGCGACGGACTAGGGACGCCTAATGAAAAACTGTTTTTT.

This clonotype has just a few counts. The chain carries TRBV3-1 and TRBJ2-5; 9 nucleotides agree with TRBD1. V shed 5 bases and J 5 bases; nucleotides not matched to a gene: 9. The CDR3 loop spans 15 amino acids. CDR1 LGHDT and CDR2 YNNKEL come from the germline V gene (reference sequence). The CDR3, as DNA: TGTGCCAGCAGCTCAGGGACAGGGAATGGGGAGACCCAGTACTTC. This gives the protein CASSSGTGNGETQYF.